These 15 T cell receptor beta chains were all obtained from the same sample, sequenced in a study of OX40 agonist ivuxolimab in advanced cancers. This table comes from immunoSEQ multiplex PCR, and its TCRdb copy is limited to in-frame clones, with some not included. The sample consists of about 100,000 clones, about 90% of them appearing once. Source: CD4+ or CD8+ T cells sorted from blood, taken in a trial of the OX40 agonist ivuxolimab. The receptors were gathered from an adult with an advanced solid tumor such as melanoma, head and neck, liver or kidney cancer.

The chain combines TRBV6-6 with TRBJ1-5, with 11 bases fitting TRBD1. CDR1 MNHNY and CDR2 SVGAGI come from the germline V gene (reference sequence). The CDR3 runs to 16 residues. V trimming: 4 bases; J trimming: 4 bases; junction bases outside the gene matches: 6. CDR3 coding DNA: TGTGCCAGCAGTTTCGAGGGGACAGGGGGGAATCAGCCCCAGCATTTT. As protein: CASSFEGTGGNQPQHF.

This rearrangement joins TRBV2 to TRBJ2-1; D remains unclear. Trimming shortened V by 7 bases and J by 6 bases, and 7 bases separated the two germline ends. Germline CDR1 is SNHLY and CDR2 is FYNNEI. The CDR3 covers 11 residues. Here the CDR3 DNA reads TGTGCCAGCACTAAAGCCAATGAGCAGTTCTTC. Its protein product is CASTKANEQFF.

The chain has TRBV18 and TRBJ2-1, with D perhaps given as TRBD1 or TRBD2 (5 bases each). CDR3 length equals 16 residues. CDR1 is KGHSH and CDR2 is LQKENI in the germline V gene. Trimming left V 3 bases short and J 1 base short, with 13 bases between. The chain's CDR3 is CASSPTVGVSYNEQFF. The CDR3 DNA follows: TGTGCCAGCTCACCCACAGTGGGGGTTTCCTACAATGAGCAGTTCTTC.

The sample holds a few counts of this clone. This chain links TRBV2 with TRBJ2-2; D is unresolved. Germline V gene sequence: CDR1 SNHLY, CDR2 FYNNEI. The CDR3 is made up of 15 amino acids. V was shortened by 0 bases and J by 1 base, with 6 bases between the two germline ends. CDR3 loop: CASSEARLNTGELFF. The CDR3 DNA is TGTGCCAGCAGTGAAGCTCGATTGAACACCGGGGAGCTGTTTTTT.

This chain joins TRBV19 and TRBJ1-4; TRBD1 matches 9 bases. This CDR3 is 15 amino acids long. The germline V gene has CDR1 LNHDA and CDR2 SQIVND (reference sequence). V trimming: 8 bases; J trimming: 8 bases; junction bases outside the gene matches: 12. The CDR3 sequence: CASGYQTGGREKLFF. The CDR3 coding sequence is TGTGCCAGTGGGTACCAGACAGGGGGTCGCGAAAAACTGTTTTTT. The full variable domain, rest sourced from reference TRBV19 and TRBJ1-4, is DGGITQSPKYLFRKEGQNVTLSCEQNLNHDAMYWYRQDPGQGLRLIYYSQIVNDFQKGDIAEGYSVSREKKESFPLTVTSAQKNPTAFYLCASGYQTGGREKLFFGSGTQLSVL.

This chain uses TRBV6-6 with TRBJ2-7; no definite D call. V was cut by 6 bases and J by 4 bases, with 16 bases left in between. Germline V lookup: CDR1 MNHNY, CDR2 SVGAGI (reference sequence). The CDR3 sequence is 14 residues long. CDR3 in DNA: TGTGCCAGCAGCAAAAAGGGCGACACGTACGAGCAGTACTTC. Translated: CASSKKGDTYEQYF.

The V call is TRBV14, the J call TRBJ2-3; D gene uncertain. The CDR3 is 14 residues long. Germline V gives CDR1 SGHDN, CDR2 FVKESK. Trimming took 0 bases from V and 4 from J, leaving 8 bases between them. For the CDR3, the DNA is TGTGCCAGCAGCCAAGAGGGTCGAGCAGATACGCAGTATTTT. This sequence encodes CASSQEGRADTQYF.

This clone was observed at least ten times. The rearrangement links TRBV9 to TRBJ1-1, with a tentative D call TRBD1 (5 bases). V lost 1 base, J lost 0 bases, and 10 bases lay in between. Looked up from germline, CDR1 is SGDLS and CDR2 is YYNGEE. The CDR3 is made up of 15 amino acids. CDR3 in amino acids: CASSVSSGLNTEAFF. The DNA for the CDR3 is TGTGCCAGCAGCGTATCATCGGGGCTGAACACTGAAGCTTTCTTT.

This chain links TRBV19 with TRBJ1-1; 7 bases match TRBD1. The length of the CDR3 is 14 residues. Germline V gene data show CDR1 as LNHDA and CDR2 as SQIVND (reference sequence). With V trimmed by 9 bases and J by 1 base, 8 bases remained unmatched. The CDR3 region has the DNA TGTGCCAGCCAGCCGGGACAGACGAACACTGAAGCTTTCTTT. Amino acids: CASQPGQTNTEAFF.

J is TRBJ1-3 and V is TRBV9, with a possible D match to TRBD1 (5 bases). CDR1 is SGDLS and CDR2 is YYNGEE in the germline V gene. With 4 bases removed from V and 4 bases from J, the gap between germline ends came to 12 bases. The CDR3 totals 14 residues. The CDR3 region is CASSLRRDGNTIYF. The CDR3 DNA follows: TGTGCCAGCAGCCTACGAAGGGACGGAAACACCATATATTTT.

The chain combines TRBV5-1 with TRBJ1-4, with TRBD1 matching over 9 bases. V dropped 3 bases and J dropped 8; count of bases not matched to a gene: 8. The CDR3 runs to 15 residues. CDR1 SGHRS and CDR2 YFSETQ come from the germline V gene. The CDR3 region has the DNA TGCGCCAGCAGCTCCGGAACAGGGGGCGGGGAAAAACTGTTTTTT. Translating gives CASSSGTGGGEKLFF.

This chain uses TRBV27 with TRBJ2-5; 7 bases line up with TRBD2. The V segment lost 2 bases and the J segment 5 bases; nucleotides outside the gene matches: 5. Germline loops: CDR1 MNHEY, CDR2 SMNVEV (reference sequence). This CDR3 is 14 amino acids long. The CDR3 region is CASSLRGRTETQYF. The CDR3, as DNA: TGTGCCAGCAGTTTACGCGGGAGAACGGAGACCCAGTACTTC.

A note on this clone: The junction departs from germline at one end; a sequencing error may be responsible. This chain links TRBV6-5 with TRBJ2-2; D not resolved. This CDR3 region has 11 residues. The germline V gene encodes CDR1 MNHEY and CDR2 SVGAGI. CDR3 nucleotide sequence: TGTGCCAGCGCGAACTCCGGGGAGCTGTTTTTT. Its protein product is CASANSGELFF.

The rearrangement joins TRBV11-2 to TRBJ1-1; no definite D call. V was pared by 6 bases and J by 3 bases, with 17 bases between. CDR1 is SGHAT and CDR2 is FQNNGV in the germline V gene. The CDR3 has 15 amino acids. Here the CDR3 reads CASRPIPRVYTEAFF. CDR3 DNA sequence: TGTGCCAGCAGACCCATCCCGCGGGTTTACACTGAAGCTTTCTTT.

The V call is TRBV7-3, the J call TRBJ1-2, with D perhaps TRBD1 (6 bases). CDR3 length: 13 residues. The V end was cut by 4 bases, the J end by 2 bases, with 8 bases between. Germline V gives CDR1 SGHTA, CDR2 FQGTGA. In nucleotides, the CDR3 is TGTGCCAGCAGCTCAGGGGCCAACTATGGCTACACCTTC. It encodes CASSSGANYGYTF. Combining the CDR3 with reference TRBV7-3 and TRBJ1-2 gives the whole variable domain GAGVSQTPSNKVTEKGKYVELRCDPISGHTALYWYRQSLGQGPEFLIYFQGTGAADDSGLPNDRFFAVRPEGSVSTLKIQRTERGDSAVYLCASSSGANYGYTFGSGTRLTVV.